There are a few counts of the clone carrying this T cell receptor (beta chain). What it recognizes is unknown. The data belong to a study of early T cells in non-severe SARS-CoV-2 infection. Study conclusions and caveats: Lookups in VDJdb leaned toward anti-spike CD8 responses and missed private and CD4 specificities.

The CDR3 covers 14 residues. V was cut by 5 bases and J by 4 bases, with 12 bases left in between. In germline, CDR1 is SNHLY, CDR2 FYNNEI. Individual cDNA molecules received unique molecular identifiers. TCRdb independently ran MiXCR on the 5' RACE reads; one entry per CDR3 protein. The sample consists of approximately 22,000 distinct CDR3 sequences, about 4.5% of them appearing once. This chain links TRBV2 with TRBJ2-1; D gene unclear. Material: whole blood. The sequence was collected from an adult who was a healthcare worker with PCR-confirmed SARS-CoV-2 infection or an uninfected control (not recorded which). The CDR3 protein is CASSLDPRYNEQFF. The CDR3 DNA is TGTGCCAGCAGTTTAGACCCGCGATACAATGAGCAGTTCTTC.